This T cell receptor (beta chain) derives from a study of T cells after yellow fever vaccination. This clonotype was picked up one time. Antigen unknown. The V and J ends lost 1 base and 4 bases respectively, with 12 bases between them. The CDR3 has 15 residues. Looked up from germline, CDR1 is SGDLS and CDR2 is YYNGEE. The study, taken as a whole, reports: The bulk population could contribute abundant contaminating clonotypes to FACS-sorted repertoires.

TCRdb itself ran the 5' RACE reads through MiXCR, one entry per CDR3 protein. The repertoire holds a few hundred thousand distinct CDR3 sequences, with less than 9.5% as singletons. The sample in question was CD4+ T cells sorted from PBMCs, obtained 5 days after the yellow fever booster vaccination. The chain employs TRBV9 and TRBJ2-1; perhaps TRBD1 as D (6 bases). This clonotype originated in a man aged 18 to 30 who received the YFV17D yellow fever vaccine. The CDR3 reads CASSVSPGEYNEQFF. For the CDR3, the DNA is TGTGCCAGCAGCGTATCGCCAGGGGAATACAATGAGCAGTTCTTC.